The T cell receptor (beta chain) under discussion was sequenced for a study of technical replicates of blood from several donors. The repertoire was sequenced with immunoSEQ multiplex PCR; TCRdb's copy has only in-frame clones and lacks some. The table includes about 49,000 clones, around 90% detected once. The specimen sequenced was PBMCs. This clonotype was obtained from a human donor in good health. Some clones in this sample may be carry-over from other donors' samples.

CDR3 DNA sequence: TGTGCCAGCTCACCACAATCCGGGAGGCGGTACGAGCAGTACTTC. Translating gives CASSPQSGRRYEQYF. This sequence joins TRBV18 and TRBJ2-7, with 7 bases aligning to TRBD2. The CDR3 sequence is 15 residues long. Germline values: CDR1 KGHSH, CDR2 LQKENI. Germline trimming cut 1 base from V and 4 bases from J; bases unmatched to any gene: 7.